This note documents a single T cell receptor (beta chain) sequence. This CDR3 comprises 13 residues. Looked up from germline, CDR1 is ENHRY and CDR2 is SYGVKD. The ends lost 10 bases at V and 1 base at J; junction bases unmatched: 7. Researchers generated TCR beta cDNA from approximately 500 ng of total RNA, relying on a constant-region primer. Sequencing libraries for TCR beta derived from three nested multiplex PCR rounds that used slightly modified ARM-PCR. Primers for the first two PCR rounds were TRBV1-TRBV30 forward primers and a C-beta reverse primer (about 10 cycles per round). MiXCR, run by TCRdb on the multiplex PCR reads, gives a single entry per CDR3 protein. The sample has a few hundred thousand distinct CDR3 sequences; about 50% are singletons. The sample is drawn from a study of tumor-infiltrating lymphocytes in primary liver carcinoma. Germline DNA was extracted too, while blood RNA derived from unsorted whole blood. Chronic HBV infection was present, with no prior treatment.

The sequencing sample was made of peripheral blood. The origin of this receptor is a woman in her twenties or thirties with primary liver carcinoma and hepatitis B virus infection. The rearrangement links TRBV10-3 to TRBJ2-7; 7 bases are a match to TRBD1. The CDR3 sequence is CATQGTASYEQYF. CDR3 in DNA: TGTGCCACCCAGGGGACAGCTTCCTACGAGCAGTACTTC.